Listed below are T cell receptor beta chains from one sample, sequenced in a study of cytomegalovirus exposure and HLA in healthy donors. Clones were sequenced by immunoSEQ multiplex PCR, and TCRdb holds only the in-frame ones, with some missing. The table records some 150,000 clones, around four fifths of them present only once. Sequenced: PBMCs. The source is a middle-aged man in good health and CMV-seronegative. CDR3s include the opening cysteine and the closing phenylalanine or tryptophan. Each record gives: clone size, J gene, D gene, V gene, CDR3 protein, CDR3 DNA. The D gene is left open where the match is weak. Expanded clones get a size class; other rows say once, few or many, or leave the size out.

abundance: -
j_gene: TRBJ2-1
d_gene: -
v_gene: TRBV29-1
CDR3aa: CSVGDWPNEQFF
CDR3nt: TGCAGCGTTGGGGACTGGCCCAATGAGCAGTTCTTC

abundance: -
j_gene: TRBJ2-5
d_gene: TRBD2
v_gene: TRBV7-3
CDR3aa: CASSLSGGGAWETQYF
CDR3nt: TGTGCCAGCAGCTTAAGCGGCGGGGGGGCATGGGAGACCCAGTACTTC

abundance: -
j_gene: TRBJ1-1
d_gene: -
v_gene: TRBV27
CDR3aa: CASSPPGGEAFF
CDR3nt: TGTGCCAGCAGTCCCCCTGGCGGTGAAGCTTTCTTT

abundance: -
j_gene: TRBJ2-5
d_gene: TRBD2
v_gene: TRBV6-5
CDR3aa: CASSPLAGARETQYF
CDR3nt: TGTGCCAGCAGCCCACTAGCGGGAGCGAGGGAGACCCAGTACTTC

abundance: -
j_gene: TRBJ2-5
d_gene: TRBD1
v_gene: TRBV5-1
CDR3aa: CASSLVGTGVTETQYF
CDR3nt: TGCGCCAGCAGCTTGGTGGGGACAGGGGTTACAGAGACCCAGTACTTC

abundance: -
j_gene: TRBJ2-7
d_gene: -
v_gene: TRBV7-8
CDR3aa: CASSLGASYEQYF
CDR3nt: TGTGCCAGCAGCTTAGGGGCGTCCTACGAGCAGTACTTC

abundance: few
j_gene: TRBJ1-2
d_gene: -
v_gene: TRBV7-2
CDR3aa: CASSLTEPRGYTF
CDR3nt: TGTGCCAGCAGCTTGACCGAGCCTAGGGGCTACACCTTC

abundance: once
j_gene: TRBJ2-7
d_gene: TRBD1
v_gene: TRBV5-1
CDR3aa: CASSLGQGDEQYF
CDR3nt: TGCGCCAGCAGCTTGGGACAGGGTGACGAGCAGTACTTC

abundance: -
j_gene: TRBJ2-7
d_gene: -
v_gene: TRBV19
CDR3aa: CASNTATGSSYEQYF
CDR3nt: TGTGCCAGTAACACCGCGACAGGTAGCTCCTACGAGCAGTACTTC

abundance: -
j_gene: TRBJ1-1
d_gene: -
v_gene: TRBV4-3
CDR3aa: CASSQDYRGGNTEAFF
CDR3nt: TGCGCCAGCAGCCAAGATTATAGGGGAGGAAACACTGAAGCTTTCTTT

abundance: -
j_gene: TRBJ2-2
d_gene: TRBD2
v_gene: TRBV7-3
CDR3aa: CASSSGLAGGELFF
CDR3nt: TGTGCCAGCAGCTCCGGACTAGCGGGCGGGGAGCTGTTTTTT

abundance: few
j_gene: TRBJ2-5
d_gene: TRBD2
v_gene: TRBV9
CDR3aa: CASSVVGGGGQETQYF
CDR3nt: TGTGCCAGCAGCGTAGTCGGCGGGGGAGGCCAAGAGACCCAGTACTTC

abundance: -
j_gene: TRBJ2-5
d_gene: TRBD1
v_gene: TRBV29-1
CDR3aa: CSVGGDRLQETQYF
CDR3nt: TGCAGCGTTGGTGGGGACAGGCTGCAAGAGACCCAGTACTTC

abundance: -
j_gene: TRBJ2-1
d_gene: TRBD2
v_gene: TRBV4-3
CDR3aa: CASSHALAGVNNEQFF
CDR3nt: TGCGCCAGCAGCCACGCTCTAGCGGGAGTGAACAATGAGCAGTTCTTC

abundance: once
j_gene: TRBJ2-1
d_gene: TRBD1
v_gene: TRBV29-1
CDR3aa: CSVVGDRVNEQFF
CDR3nt: TGCAGCGTTGTAGGGGACAGGGTTAATGAGCAGTTCTTC

abundance: -
j_gene: TRBJ1-4
d_gene: TRBD1
v_gene: TRBV2
CDR3aa: CASSLGTGSTEKLFF
CDR3nt: TGTGCCAGCAGTCTGGGGACAGGGTCGACGGAAAAACTGTTTTTT

abundance: -
j_gene: TRBJ1-4
d_gene: TRBD1
v_gene: TRBV10-3
CDR3aa: CAITSGGPGEKLFF
CDR3nt: TGTGCCATTACCTCAGGGGGCCCAGGGGAAAAACTGTTTTTT

abundance: -
j_gene: TRBJ1-4
d_gene: -
v_gene: TRBV19
CDR3aa: CASRLAGIPELFF
CDR3nt: TGTGCCAGTAGACTCGCGGGAATTCCTGAATTGTTTTTT

abundance: -
j_gene: TRBJ2-7
d_gene: -
v_gene: TRBV6-4
CDR3aa: CASSDSTRMSYEQYF
CDR3nt: TGTGCCAGCAGTGACTCAACAAGAATGTCCTACGAGCAGTACTTC

abundance: -
j_gene: TRBJ1-2
d_gene: TRBD1
v_gene: TRBV6-6
CDR3aa: CASRPPEGQSYGYTF
CDR3nt: TGTGCCAGCAGGCCCCCCGAGGGACAGTCCTATGGCTACACCTTC

abundance: -
j_gene: TRBJ2-1
d_gene: TRBD2
v_gene: TRBV6-1
CDR3aa: CASSAAGGSNEQFF
CDR3nt: TGTGCCAGCAGTGCAGCGGGAGGTTCCAATGAGCAGTTCTTC

abundance: -
j_gene: TRBJ1-4
d_gene: -
v_gene: TRBV6-5
CDR3aa: CATIGQNIVKLFF
CDR3nt: TGTGCCACAATAGGACAAAATATAGTAAAACTGTTTTTT

abundance: -
j_gene: TRBJ2-5
d_gene: TRBD1
v_gene: TRBV7-2
CDR3aa: CASSPGTVETQYF
CDR3nt: TGTGCCAGCAGCCCCGGGACAGTCGAGACCCAGTACTTC

abundance: -
j_gene: TRBJ2-7
d_gene: TRBD2
v_gene: TRBV5-6
CDR3aa: CASSSPSGRAQEQYF
CDR3nt: TGTGCCAGCAGCTCCCCTAGCGGGAGGGCTCAAGAGCAGTACTTC

abundance: -
j_gene: TRBJ2-3
d_gene: -
v_gene: TRBV25-1
CDR3aa: CASSDVAETSTDTQYF
CDR3nt: TGTGCCAGCAGTGATGTTGCTGAGACTAGCACAGATACGCAGTATTTT

abundance: -
j_gene: TRBJ1-5
d_gene: -
v_gene: TRBV21-1
CDR3aa: CASSKCERKQPQHF
CDR3nt: TGTGCCAGCAGCAAATGTGAGAGGAAACAGCCCCAGCATTTT

abundance: -
j_gene: TRBJ1-2
d_gene: -
v_gene: TRBV5-1
CDR3aa: CASSLGGPQGGYTF
CDR3nt: TGCGCCAGCAGCTTGGGGGGTCCCCAGGGAGGCTACACCTTC

abundance: -
j_gene: TRBJ2-7
d_gene: -
v_gene: TRBV25-1
CDR3aa: CASRSGGGLSYEQYF
CDR3nt: TGTGCCAGCAGAAGTGGAGGGGGCCTCTCCTACGAGCAGTACTTC

abundance: -
j_gene: TRBJ2-5
d_gene: TRBD2
v_gene: TRBV4-2
CDR3aa: CASSQSAGVETQYF
CDR3nt: TGTGCCAGCAGCCAATCAGCGGGAGTGGAGACCCAGTACTTC

abundance: -
j_gene: TRBJ2-1
d_gene: -
v_gene: TRBV10-3
CDR3aa: CAISESGAPGEQFF
CDR3nt: TGTGCCATCAGTGAGTCGGGCGCCCCCGGTGAGCAGTTCTTC

abundance: -
j_gene: TRBJ1-2
d_gene: -
v_gene: TRBV7-9
CDR3aa: CASSLARGYGYTF
CDR3nt: TGTGCCAGCAGCTTAGCCAGGGGCTATGGCTACACCTTC

abundance: -
j_gene: TRBJ2-1
d_gene: -
v_gene: TRBV15
CDR3aa: CATSRDFRERVTDEQFF
CDR3nt: TGTGCCACCAGCAGAGATTTCAGGGAAAGGGTCACGGATGAGCAGTTCTTC

abundance: -
j_gene: TRBJ2-3
d_gene: -
v_gene: TRBV28
CDR3aa: CASVGGPSTDTQYF
CDR3nt: TGTGCCAGTGTGGGGGGGCCGAGCACAGATACGCAGTATTTT

abundance: -
j_gene: TRBJ2-7
d_gene: -
v_gene: TRBV6-6
CDR3aa: CASSERGSLF
CDR3nt: TGTGCCAGCAGTGAACGGGGATCCTTATTC

abundance: -
j_gene: TRBJ2-4
d_gene: TRBD2
v_gene: TRBV7-8
CDR3aa: CASSRAGGPSENIQYF
CDR3nt: TGTGCCAGCAGCAGGGCGGGAGGGCCCTCCGAAAACATTCAGTACTTC

abundance: -
j_gene: TRBJ1-5
d_gene: -
v_gene: TRBV7-9
CDR3aa: CSSSREGEPQHF
CDR3nt: TGTTCCAGCAGCCGGGAGGGGGAGCCCCAGCATTTT

abundance: -
j_gene: TRBJ1-2
d_gene: TRBD1
v_gene: TRBV4-2
CDR3aa: CASSPRDSSAYGYTF
CDR3nt: TGTGCCAGCAGCCCACGGGACAGCTCGGCCTATGGCTACACCTTC

abundance: -
j_gene: TRBJ1-1
d_gene: -
v_gene: TRBV29-1
CDR3aa: CSARETEAFF
CDR3nt: TGCAGCGCGAGGGAAACTGAAGCTTTCTTT

abundance: -
j_gene: TRBJ1-1
d_gene: TRBD1
v_gene: TRBV12-5
CDR3aa: CASGRGTGGGLGNTEAFF
CDR3nt: TGTGCTAGTGGTCGGGGGACAGGGGGAGGGTTAGGGAACACTGAAGCTTTCTTT

abundance: -
j_gene: TRBJ2-7
d_gene: TRBD1
v_gene: TRBV11-2
CDR3aa: CASTPDRGFLYEQYF
CDR3nt: TGTGCCAGCACCCCGGACAGGGGTTTCCTCTACGAGCAGTACTTC

abundance: -
j_gene: TRBJ1-1
d_gene: -
v_gene: TRBV28
CDR3aa: CASSLGGAGTEAFF
CDR3nt: TGTGCCAGCAGTTTAGGAGGGGCGGGCACTGAAGCTTTCTTT

abundance: -
j_gene: TRBJ1-1
d_gene: -
v_gene: TRBV6-5
CDR3aa: CASSKDRNTEAFF
CDR3nt: TGTGCCAGCAGCAAAGACAGAAACACTGAAGCTTTCTTT

abundance: -
j_gene: TRBJ2-5
d_gene: TRBD1
v_gene: TRBV9
CDR3aa: CASSVLNGGQGETQYF
CDR3nt: TGTGCCAGCAGCGTCCTCAACGGGGGACAGGGTGAGACCCAGTACTTC

abundance: -
j_gene: TRBJ2-7
d_gene: TRBD1
v_gene: TRBV9
CDR3aa: CASSETGGGYEQYF
CDR3nt: TGTGCCAGCAGCGAAACAGGGGGCGGCTACGAGCAGTACTTC

abundance: few
j_gene: TRBJ2-3
d_gene: -
v_gene: TRBV9
CDR3aa: CASSVGGLGSTDTQYF
CDR3nt: TGTGCCAGCAGCGTAGGGGGGCTAGGGAGCACAGATACGCAGTATTTT

abundance: -
j_gene: TRBJ1-3
d_gene: TRBD1
v_gene: TRBV27
CDR3aa: CASRDRAQSGNTIYF
CDR3nt: TGTGCCAGCAGAGACAGGGCTCAGTCTGGAAACACCATATATTTT

abundance: once
j_gene: TRBJ2-7
d_gene: TRBD2
v_gene: TRBV4-1
CDR3aa: CASSQGAIAGGPYEQYF
CDR3nt: TGCGCCAGCAGCCAAGGAGCCATAGCGGGAGGGCCTTACGAGCAGTACTTC

abundance: -
j_gene: TRBJ2-3
d_gene: TRBD2
v_gene: TRBV5-1
CDR3aa: CASSSGLAADTQYF
CDR3nt: TGCGCCAGCAGCTCCGGACTAGCCGCAGATACGCAGTATTTT

abundance: -
j_gene: TRBJ2-2
d_gene: -
v_gene: TRBV5-4
CDR3aa: CASSLGGPTGELFF
CDR3nt: TGTGCCAGCAGCTTGGGCGGCCCCACCGGGGAGCTGTTTTTT

abundance: -
j_gene: TRBJ2-1
d_gene: -
v_gene: TRBV14
CDR3aa: CASSPVRGLRLYNEQFF
CDR3nt: TGTGCCAGCAGCCCAGTCAGGGGATTAAGGTTATACAATGAGCAGTTCTTC

abundance: -
j_gene: TRBJ2-3
d_gene: -
v_gene: TRBV29-1
CDR3aa: CSVEMGEGADTQYF
CDR3nt: TGCAGCGTTGAAATGGGGGAGGGGGCAGATACGCAGTATTTT

abundance: -
j_gene: TRBJ2-5
d_gene: -
v_gene: TRBV6-5
CDR3aa: CASRPGGRVGETQYF
CDR3nt: TGTGCCAGCAGACCCGGGGGGCGGGTTGGAGAGACCCAGTACTTC

abundance: -
j_gene: TRBJ1-4
d_gene: TRBD1
v_gene: TRBV28
CDR3aa: CATSDREKLFF
CDR3nt: TGTGCCACCTCGGACAGGGAAAAACTGTTTTTT

abundance: -
j_gene: TRBJ2-1
d_gene: TRBD2
v_gene: TRBV9
CDR3aa: CASSVSASGRAYNEQFF
CDR3nt: TGTGCCAGCAGCGTATCGGCTAGCGGGAGGGCCTACAATGAGCAGTTCTTC

abundance: -
j_gene: TRBJ2-1
d_gene: -
v_gene: TRBV7-2
CDR3aa: CASSAPSRGGSYNEQFF
CDR3nt: TGTGCCAGCAGCGCGCCCTCCCGGGGAGGCTCCTACAATGAGCAGTTCTTC

abundance: -
j_gene: TRBJ1-2
d_gene: -
v_gene: TRBV5-6
CDR3aa: CASSYAGGLGGYTF
CDR3nt: TGTGCCAGCAGTTACGCCGGGGGGCTAGGCGGCTACACCTTC

abundance: -
j_gene: TRBJ1-5
d_gene: -
v_gene: TRBV5-1
CDR3aa: CASSLEGAGPNQPQHF
CDR3nt: TGCGCCAGCAGCCTGGAAGGGGCAGGCCCCAATCAGCCCCAGCATTTT

abundance: few
j_gene: TRBJ1-2
d_gene: TRBD1
v_gene: TRBV2
CDR3aa: CASTRGGQGSYGYTF
CDR3nt: TGTGCCAGCACCAGAGGGGGACAGGGCTCCTATGGCTACACCTTC

abundance: -
j_gene: TRBJ1-3
d_gene: TRBD1
v_gene: TRBV15
CDR3aa: CATTRDRGENTIYF
CDR3nt: TGTGCCACCACAAGGGACAGGGGGGAAAACACCATATATTTT